This is a list of T cell receptor beta chains from one sample in a study of patients and donors after allogeneic stem cell transplantation. MiXCR, applied by TCRdb to the RT-PCR reads, yields one record per CDR3 protein. The sample lists about 150,000 distinct CDR3 sequences; about two fifths were seen once. Sample: blood, either unsorted or a sorted T cell fraction (not recorded which). Source of these receptors: a human donor who was either an allogeneic HSCT recipient or a stem cell or donor lymphocyte infusion donor (not recorded which). It is not recorded whose cells these are; they may come from a transplant donor. The CDR3 runs from the conserved cysteine through the conserved F or W. The D gene is left open where the match is weak. Size values are once, few and many counts, or a class for expanded clones, and some rows have none.

clone_size	d_call	v_call	j_call	cdr3_aa	cdr3_nt
-	-	TRBV6-6	TRBJ1-2	CASSSGLSFSYTF	TGTGCCAGCAGTTCGGGACTGAGTTTTAGCTACACCTTC
-	-	TRBV20-1	TRBJ1-2	CSARVNRNYGYTF	TGCAGTGCTAGAGTAAACCGAAACTATGGCTACACCTTC
-	-	TRBV7-3	TRBJ1-1	CASSLPDRFTEAFF	TGTGCCAGCAGCTTACCGGACCGTTTCACTGAAGCTTTCTTT
-	TRBD2	TRBV29-1	TRBJ2-5	CSVEGRGSTQETQYF	TGCAGCGTTGAAGGGCGGGGGAGCACCCAAGAGACCCAGTACTTC
-	TRBD1	TRBV12-3/TRBV12-4	TRBJ1-4	CASSRDRKYGNEKLFF	TGTGCCAGCAGTCGGGACAGAAAGTATGGTAATGAAAAACTGTTTTTT
-	TRBD2	TRBV9	TRBJ2-3	CASSVATSGDPDTQYF	TGTGCCAGCAGCGTAGCCACTAGCGGGGACCCAGATACGCAGTATTTT
-	-	TRBV12-3/TRBV12-4	TRBJ2-3	CASSSGGRTDTQYF	TGTGCCAGCAGTTCGGGGGGCCGCACAGATACGCAGTATTTT
-	TRBD2	TRBV6-5	TRBJ2-1	CASSYSGSGGYNEQFF	TGTGCCAGCAGTTACTCGGGTAGCGGGGGATACAATGAGCAGTTCTTC
-	-	TRBV27	TRBJ2-3	CASSFIGRDDTQYF	TGTGCCAGCAGTTTCATCGGCAGGGATGATACGCAGTATTTT
-	-	TRBV27	TRBJ2-1	CASSLGGPNEQFF	TGTGCCAGCAGTTTAGGGGGGCCCAATGAGCAGTTCTTC
many	-	TRBV9	TRBJ1-6	CASSVGPVYNSPLHF	TGTGCCAGCAGCGTAGGTCCAGTATATAATTCACCCCTCCACTTT
few	-	TRBV6-1	TRBJ1-1	CASSEVVGWHTEAFF	TGTGCCAGCAGTGAAGTAGTCGGGTGGCACACTGAAGCTTTCTTT
-	-	TRBV7-2	TRBJ2-2	CASSLTGANTGELVF	TGTGCCAGCAGCTTAACAGGAGCGAACACCGGGGAGCTGGTTTTT
few	-	TRBV6-5	TRBJ1-1	CASSYALGTSNTEAFF	TGTGCCAGCAGTTACGCTCTGGGGACTTCGAACACTGAAGCTTTCTTT
few	-	TRBV24-1	TRBJ2-3	CATMASDTQYF	TGTGCCACCATGGCCTCAGATACGCAGTATTTT
-	TRBD1	TRBV27	TRBJ2-7	CASSLTGDSSYEQYF	TGTGCCAGCAGTCTTACAGGGGACAGCTCCTACGAGCAGTACTTC
-	-	TRBV9	TRBJ1-2	CASSAYRDGYTF	TGTGCCAGCAGCGCCTACAGGGATGGCTACACCTTC
-	-	TRBV4-1	TRBJ2-5	CASSQVTFPETQYF	TGCGCCAGCAGCCAAGTTACTTTCCCAGAGACCCAGTACTTC
few	TRBD1	TRBV7-9	TRBJ1-2	CASSFTDRADYGYTF	TGTGCCAGCAGCTTTACCGACAGGGCGGACTATGGCTACACCTTC
few	-	TRBV12-3/TRBV12-4	TRBJ2-5	CASSLRGGETQYF	TGTGCCAGCAGTTTAAGAGGGGGAGAGACCCAGTACTTC
-	-	TRBV20-1	TRBJ1-5	CSATGLINQPQHF	TGCAGTGCTACAGGACTCATCAATCAGCCCCAGCATTTT
few	-	TRBV12-3/TRBV12-4	TRBJ1-1	CASSFGGRGTEAFF	TGTGCCAGCAGTTTTGGGGGGCGCGGTACTGAAGCTTTCTTT
once	-	TRBV3-1	TRBJ2-5	CASSQDRTDQETQYF	TGTGCCAGCAGCCAAGACAGGACGGACCAAGAGACCCAGTACTTC
-	-	TRBV10-3	TRBJ2-7	CAISDSGRDEQYF	TGTGCCATCAGTGACAGCGGGCGAGACGAGCAGTACTTC
-	-	TRBV28	TRBJ1-5	CASTPGNQPQHF	TGTGCCAGCACCCCCGGTAATCAGCCCCAGCATTTT
-	-	TRBV9	TRBJ1-1	CASSVAPDGGEAEAFF	TGTGCCAGCAGCGTAGCTCCCGACGGTGGAGAGGCTGAAGCTTTCTTT
few	-	TRBV20-1	TRBJ1-1	CSACLGLPKPEAFF	TGCAGTGCTTGTTTGGGCCTGCCGAAACCTGAAGCTTTCTTT
-	-	TRBV7-9	TRBJ2-5	CASSFEDWRVTQYF	TGTGCCAGCAGCTTTGAGGACTGGAGGGTGACCCAGTACTTC
-	-	TRBV12-3/TRBV12-4	TRBJ1-1	CASSNPGHQAFF	TGTGCCAGCAGTAACCCGGGGCACCAAGCTTTCTTT
-	TRBD1	TRBV2	TRBJ1-5	CASRGQGGQPQHF	TGTGCCAGCAGGGGACAGGGAGGCCAGCCCCAGCATTTT
once	TRBD2	TRBV9	TRBJ2-7	CASSVDGGVYEQYF	TGTGCCAGCAGCGTAGACGGGGGGGTCTACGAGCAGTACTTC
-	TRBD1	TRBV4-1	TRBJ2-1	CASSRFGQGNEQFF	TGCGCCAGCAGCCGCTTCGGACAGGGAAATGAGCAGTTCTTC
once	-	TRBV12-3/TRBV12-4	TRBJ1-1	CASSFFRENTEAFF	TGTGCCAGCAGTTTCTTCAGGGAGAACACTGAAGCTTTCTTT
-	-	TRBV20-1	TRBJ2-1	CSARRSSYNEQFF	TGCAGTGCTAGAAGAAGCTCCTACAATGAGCAGTTCTTC
-	-	TRBV10-3	TRBJ2-3	CAATGTELRDTQYF	TGTGCCGCGACCGGGACTGAGCTCAGAGATACGCAGTATTTT
-	-	TRBV7-9	TRBJ1-1	CASSSRFSGTEAFF	TGTGCCAGCAGCTCAAGGTTTTCGGGAACTGAAGCTTTCTTT
-	TRBD1	TRBV5-6	TRBJ1-2	CASSLDWGQGSYTF	TGTGCCAGCAGCTTGGATTGGGGACAGGGAAGCTACACCTTC
-	-	TRBV7-9	TRBJ1-2	CASSPRSRVEGYTF	TGTGCCAGCAGCCCCCGATCGAGGGTGGAGGGCTACACCTTC
-	TRBD1	TRBV27	TRBJ1-5	CASSSRTGKGNQPQHF	TGTGCCAGCAGTTCTAGGACAGGGAAGGGCAATCAGCCCCAGCATTTT
-	TRBD2	TRBV10-3	TRBJ2-3	CATQWGGNTDTQYF	TGTGCCACGCAGTGGGGGGGGAACACAGATACGCAGTATTTT
-	-	TRBV19	TRBJ1-5	CASSILEGGPNQGQHF	TGTGCCAGTAGTATTTTAGAGGGGGGGCCTAATCAGGGCCAGCATTTT